The 7 T cell receptor beta chains below all came from one sample that was sequenced in a study of cytomegalovirus exposure and HLA in healthy donors. The protocol was immunoSEQ multiplex PCR, while the TCRdb copy is restricted to in-frame clones and leaves out a portion. The sample lists some 320,000 clones, about 90% occurring once. The specimen sequenced was PBMCs. The receptors here all came from a woman younger than 45 in good health and CMV-seropositive.

The DNA for the CDR3 is TGTGCCATCAGCAAACTAGCGATGGAGACAGATACGCAGTATTTT. This gives the protein CAISKLAMETDTQYF. V usage is TRBV10-3 and J usage is TRBJ2-3, with 7 bases that match TRBD2. The CDR3 contains 15 residues. CDR1 is ENHRY, CDR2 SYGVKD, per germline. After removal of 6 bases from V and 3 bases from J, the junction contained 9 bases not matched to a gene.

The chain carries TRBV6-5 and TRBJ1-2; D possibly corresponds to TRBD1 (6 bases). This CDR3 is 14 amino acids long. Germline loops: CDR1 MNHEY, CDR2 SVGAGI. Trimming stripped 6 bases from V and 8 bases from J, with 19 bases between. In DNA, the CDR3 is TGTGCCAGCAGCCCCGGACCCTCCAGGGGAGGCTACACCTTC. Translation gives CASSPGPSRGGYTF.

The rearrangement uses TRBV11-1 and TRBJ2-7; no clear D gene. V was trimmed by 3 bases and J by 5 bases, leaving 8 bases between them. The CDR3 consists of 12 residues. Germline V gene sequence: CDR1 SGHAT, CDR2 FQDESV (reference sequence). CDR3 nucleotide sequence: TGTGCCAGCAGCTTCCTTCCGGACGAGCAGTACTTC. Encoded protein: CASSFLPDEQYF.

This chain uses TRBV29-1 with TRBJ2-1; 11 bases align to TRBD1. This CDR3 comprises 13 residues. Germline V gives CDR1 SQVTM, CDR2 ANQGSEA. The V and J ends lost 4 bases and 10 bases, in that order; junction bases with no gene match: 6. CDR3 coding DNA: TGCAGCGTTGGTGGACAGGGGGCGCGCGAGCAGTTCTTC. Its protein product is CSVGGQGAREQFF.

The chain carries TRBV5-8 and TRBJ1-5, with 7 positions matching TRBD1. V dropped 2 bases and J dropped 3; count of bases not matched to a gene: 5. The CDR3 consists of 15 residues. CDR1 is SGHTS, CDR2 YDEGEE, per germline. The CDR3 DNA is TGTGCCAGCAGCTTTTACAGGGGTTTCAATCAGCCCCAGCATTTT. This gives the protein CASSFYRGFNQPQHF.

This chain links TRBV30 with TRBJ2-2, with unresolved D. CDR3 length: 13 residues. V was pared by 4 bases and J by 3 bases, with 9 bases between. The germline gives CDR1 GTSNPN, CDR2 SVGIG (reference sequence). The CDR3 DNA follows: TGTGCCTGGACCTTAACGTACACCGGGGAGCTGTTTTTT. Its translation is CAWTLTYTGELFF.

This chain connects TRBV30 to TRBJ1-6; no firm D call. This CDR3 is built from 13 residues. V lost 2 bases to trimming and J lost 9 bases, with 11 bases between them. CDR1 is GTSNPN and CDR2 is SVGIG in the germline V gene (reference sequence). CDR3 region: CAWSLVGSSPLHF. The CDR3, as DNA: TGTGCCTGGAGTTTGGTTGGTTCTTCACCCCTCCACTTT.